This TCR beta chain was sequenced in a study of OX40 agonist ivuxolimab in advanced cancers. The overall study: Patients enrolled in dose escalation were diagnosed with hepatocellular carcinoma, melanoma, renal cell or head and neck cancer.

Profiling relied on immunoSEQ multiplex PCR, and the TCRdb table lists in-frame clones only, not all of them. The sample shows fewer than 85,000 clones, around 90% of them seen only once. Findings of the study overall: Individuals who were partial responders at 0.1-3.0 mg/kg had clonal expansion that ranked among the lowest. CD4+ T cells averaged fewer expanded clones than CD8+ T cells. Clonal expansion by week 6 occurred in CD4+ and CD8+ blood T cells (at 0.1 to 3.0 mg/kg).

This clone was counted a few times. Its antigen is unidentified. The sequencing used CD4+ or CD8+ T cells sorted from blood, collected in a trial of the OX40 agonist ivuxolimab. The receptor was derived from an adult with an advanced solid tumor such as melanoma, head and neck, liver or kidney cancer.

The CDR3 is CASSLKGAGELFF. In DNA form, the CDR3 reads TGTGCCAGCAGCTTAAAAGGGGCCGGGGAGCTGTTTTTT. This rearrangement joins TRBV7-6 to TRBJ2-2; D is perhaps TRBD1 (5 bases). Germline CDR1 is SGHVS and CDR2 is FNYEAQ. V was trimmed by 2 bases and J by 6 bases, leaving 7 bases between them. CDR3 length: 13 amino acids.